Each of the 16 T cell receptor beta chains below was sequenced from the same sample in a study of blood T cells in healthy people across ages. Using a J-beta primer mix together with a sample-barcoded 5' primer, a second PCR was run for 7 to 11 cycles. TCRdb itself ran the 5' RACE reads through MiXCR, one entry per CDR3 protein. The repertoire consists of 910,000 or so distinct CDR3 sequences, with roughly 51% occurring once and the leading ten covering about 20%. The source material was blood. These TCRs come from a woman in her fifties or sixties in good health.

V and J are TRBV6-1 and TRBJ2-1; 9 nucleotides align to TRBD2. The CDR3 is 14 amino acids. With 3 bases clipped from V and 8 bases from J, the junction kept 5 bases outside the gene matches. Germline lookup yields CDR1 MNHNS and CDR2 SASEGT. The CDR3 DNA reads as TGTGCCAGCAGTGAGGGTAGCGGGAGCCATGAGCAGTTCTTC. It yields the protein CASSEGSGSHEQFF.

V and J are TRBV7-2 and TRBJ2-1; weak D call: TRBD2 (6 bases). The V gene lost 4 bases and the J gene lost 10 bases, with 20 bases spanning the gap. CDR1 is SGHTA and CDR2 is FQGNSA in the germline V gene. The CDR3 contains 15 residues. DNA for the CDR3: TGTGCCAGCAGCTCGCGGGTGGCGGGATCGTACGAGCAGTTCTTC. Translated: CASSSRVAGSYEQFF.

The gene calls are TRBV20-1 and TRBJ2-3; TRBD2 is a possible D gene (7 bases). Trimming removed 2 bases from V and 5 bases from J, with 20 bases in between. The length of the CDR3 is 16 residues. Germline CDR1 reads DFQATT; CDR2 reads SNEGSKA (reference sequence). CDR3 sequence: CSARRGGGPQGDTQYF. CDR3 nucleotide sequence: TGCAGTGCTAGAAGAGGGGGAGGGCCACAGGGAGATACGCAGTATTTT.

In regard to this clonotype: Sequence at one end of the junction differs from germline and may be a read error. The V call is TRBV11-2, the J call TRBJ2-5, with D possibly matching TRBD1 (5 bases). The CDR3 is 15 residues long. Germline CDR1 and CDR2: SGHAT and FQNNGV. This CDR3 reads CASSLVVDRPEAQYF. The CDR3 nucleotides are TGTGCCAGCAGCTTAGTGGTCGACAGACCAGAGGCCCAGTACTTC.

This clonotype was seen more than once but under ten times. This chain uses TRBV6-2 or TRBV6-3 with TRBJ1-1, with D maybe TRBD1 (5 bases). V was clipped by 7 bases and J by 4 bases, with 22 bases between them. The CDR3 extends over 16 amino acids. Per germline, CDR1 MNHEY and CDR2 SVGEGT. The CDR3: CASNSLRGGAITEAFF. The CDR3 nucleotides are TGTGCCAGCAACTCACTTCGTGGAGGGGCCATCACTGAAGCTTTCTTT.

The V and J genes are TRBV12-3 or TRBV12-4 and TRBJ2-3; D gene ambiguous. The CDR3 length is 13 residues. The V gene lost 5 bases and the J gene lost 2 bases, with 8 bases spanning the gap. CDR3 coding DNA: TGTGCCAGCAGTACCAGCCACACAGATACGCAGTATTTT. Residues: CASSTSHTDTQYF.

The CDR3, as DNA: TGTGCCAGCAGTCCAGACGAGGGGTCTGGAGAGACCCAGTACTTC. Translation gives CASSPDEGSGETQYF. This rearrangement joins TRBV3-1 to TRBJ2-5; possibly TRBD1 or TRBD2 for D (5 bases each). In germline, CDR1 is LGHDT, CDR2 YNNKEL (reference sequence). This CDR3 region has 15 residues. V was shortened by 6 bases and J by 4 bases, with 18 bases between the two germline ends.

This chain links TRBV20-1 with TRBJ1-5; D not resolved. CDR1 and CDR2 from the germline V gene are DFQATT and SNEGSKA (reference sequence). Trimming removed 6 bases at V and 6 bases at J, with 15 bases between. The CDR3 has 13 amino acids. The CDR3 protein is CSAAMGVVQPQHF. The CDR3 nucleotides read TGCAGTGCCGCAATGGGTGTTGTTCAGCCCCAGCATTTT.

The V and J genes are TRBV4-1 and TRBJ1-4, with TRBD1 matching 10 bases. Germline CDR1 reads MGHRA; CDR2 reads YSYEKL. The CDR3 length is 18 residues. V trimming: 4 bases; J trimming: 10 bases; junction bases outside the gene matches: 18. CDR3: CASSPSGTGEGLGGKLFF. In DNA, the CDR3 is TGCGCCAGCAGCCCGTCCGGGACAGGGGAAGGTTTGGGCGGAAAACTGTTTTTT.

This chain joins TRBV7-3 and TRBJ2-3, with 14 bases lining up with TRBD2. Per germline, CDR1 SGHTA and CDR2 FQGTGA. V lost 4 bases and J lost 2; bases outside the gene matches: 8. The CDR3 runs to 18 residues. In DNA, the CDR3 is TGTGCCAGCAGCTCCCCGGGACTAGCGGGGGCTTACACAGATACGCAGTATTTT. Amino acid sequence: CASSSPGLAGAYTDTQYF. Full variable domain (remainder filled in from reference TRBV7-3 and TRBJ2-3): GAGVSQTPSNKVTEKGKYVELRCDPISGHTALYWYRQSLGQGPEFLIYFQGTGAADDSGLPNDRFFAVRPEGSVSTLKIQRTERGDSAVYLCASSSPGLAGAYTDTQYFGPGTRLTVL.

The CDR3 DNA follows: TGTGCCAGCAGTCCTCCTGGACTAGCGGCGAACACCGGGGAGCTGTTTTTT. Translation: CASSPPGLAANTGELFF. This sequence joins TRBV6-6 and TRBJ2-2; 10 positions agree with TRBD2. CDR3 length: 17 amino acids. The trim removed 5 bases at V and 0 bases at J, leaving 6 bases unmatched. Germline CDR1 reads MNHNY; CDR2 reads SVGAGI (reference sequence).

This clonotype was seen more than once but under ten times. This sequence joins TRBV28 and TRBJ2-4; D remains unclear. Trimming took 7 bases from V and 8 from J, leaving 9 bases between them. Germline values: CDR1 MDHEN, CDR2 SYDVKM. The CDR3 covers 11 residues. CDR3 in DNA: TGTGCCAGCACCGGGTGGGACATTCAGTACTTC. Its protein product is CASTGWDIQYF.

The chain is built from TRBV5-6 and TRBJ2-5; tentatively, D is TRBD1 (6 bases). The germline V and J ends were trimmed by 2 bases and 5 bases, with 10 bases remaining between them. The CDR3 covers 13 residues. Germline V CDR1 and CDR2: SGHDT, YYEEEE. This chain's CDR3 is CASSFGTTETQYF. CDR3 sequence (DNA): TGTGCCAGCAGCTTCGGGACAACGGAGACCCAGTACTTC.

This clonotype has more than one count but fewer than ten. The chain joins TRBV24-1 to TRBJ2-7, with D perhaps matching TRBD2 (5 bases). V was shortened by 3 bases and J by 4 bases, with 12 bases between the two germline ends. This CDR3 has 14 residues. CDR1 and CDR2 from the germline V gene are KGHDR and SFDVKD. The CDR3 DNA reads TGTGCCACCAGTGATGGCGCCCAGCGGTACGAGCAGTACTTC. Residues: CATSDGAQRYEQYF.

This CDR3 reads CASSQVPLLAGGPSSYEQYF. In DNA, the CDR3 is TGTGCCAGCAGCCAAGTTCCGCTCCTAGCGGGAGGACCAAGCTCCTACGAGCAGTACTTC. V usage is TRBV3-1 and J usage is TRBJ2-7; 11 bases fit TRBD2. The germline V gene encodes CDR1 LGHDT and CDR2 YNNKEL (reference sequence). The CDR3 length is 20 residues. The V segment lost 1 base and the J segment 0 bases; nucleotides outside the gene matches: 14.

This clonotype came up a few times. V is TRBV27 and J is TRBJ2-7; TRBD1 aligns across 7 bases. The CDR3 is 14 residues long. CDR1 and CDR2 (germline): MNHEY, SMNVEV (reference sequence). After removal of 6 bases from V and 4 bases from J, the junction contained 9 bases not matched to a gene. Here the CDR3 reads CASSRDRAIYEQYF. The CDR3 bases are TGTGCCAGCAGCCGGGACAGAGCTATATACGAGCAGTACTTC.